The 20 T cell receptor beta chains below come from one sample, sequenced in a study of CXCR3-negative and CXCR3-positive naive CD8 T cells. Antigens for these TCRs are unknown. Study-wide results and limits: CXCR3-positive naive cells had TRB CDR3s that were more hydrophobic than CXCR3-negative naive cells had.

Via 5' RACE with UMI labels, TRB cDNA libraries were prepared. TCRdb reprocessed the 5' RACE reads and keeps a single row for each CDR3 protein, giving no DNA. The repertoire shows roughly 61,000 distinct CDR3 sequences; the top ten hold roughly 0.5%. The specimen was naive CXCR3+ CD8+ T cells from blood. The subset here: CD45RO-CCR7+CD27+CD95- naive CD8+ T cells expressing CXCR3 (TNR3+). The origin of the receptors is a human donor in good health. Some clones in this sample may be carry-over from other donors' samples.

The chain has TRBV6-5 and TRBJ1-5. The germline gives CDR1 MNHEY, CDR2 SVGAGI. The CDR3 covers 13 residues. CDR3 region: CASSEVGNQPQHF.

The V and J genes are TRBV9 and TRBJ2-7; the TCRdb call, TRBD1, lacks DNA for checking. CDR3 length equals 13 residues. Per germline, CDR1 SGDLS and CDR2 YYNGEE. CDR3 residues: CASSETGSYEQYF.

The chain couples TRBV29-1 to TRBJ2-7; TCRdb calls TRBD2, which cannot be checked without DNA. Per germline, CDR1 SQVTM and CDR2 ANQGSEA. This CDR3 has 13 amino acids. CDR3 in amino acids: CSGRLAGTYEQYF.

This chain uses TRBV20-1 with TRBJ1-1; the TCRdb call, TRBD1, lacks DNA for checking. The CDR3 has 14 residues. Per the germline V gene, CDR1 is DFQATT and CDR2 is SNEGSKA (reference sequence). The CDR3 region is CSASPLGRGSDAFF.

This chain joins TRBV7-9 and TRBJ2-7. The CDR3 runs to 12 residues. The germline V gene encodes CDR1 SEHNR and CDR2 FQNEAQ (reference sequence). The CDR3 here is CASSLGVYEQYF.

The rearrangement links TRBV12-3 or TRBV12-4 to TRBJ2-5. The CDR3 loop spans 13 amino acids. The CDR3 here is CASSWQRKETQYF.

The J gene is TRBJ2-4, the V gene TRBV7-2; no DNA is available, so the TRBD1 call from TCRdb remains unchecked. CDR3 length: 14 residues. CDR1 is SGHTA and CDR2 is FQGNSA in the germline V gene. The CDR3 spells CASSPWTGKNIQYF.

The chain employs TRBV4-1 and TRBJ1-4; the TCRdb call, TRBD1, lacks DNA for checking. Germline values: CDR1 MGHRA, CDR2 YSYEKL. The CDR3 sequence is 14 residues long. CDR3 region: CASSPTVGDEKLFF.

This sequence joins TRBV7-9 and TRBJ1-2; TCRdb's D call of TRBD1 is untestable without DNA. This CDR3 spans 17 amino acids. Germline V gene data show CDR1 as SEHNR and CDR2 as FQNEAQ (reference sequence). The CDR3 region is CASSFLGQGKRNYGYTF.

CDR3 sequence reads: CATSAGNEQFF. The chain joins TRBV24-1 to TRBJ2-1; the D call of TRBD1 rests on TCRdb alone, since no DNA is present to check it. Germline loops: CDR1 KGHDR, CDR2 SFDVKD. The CDR3 is made up of 11 amino acids.

The rearrangement links TRBV7-9 to TRBJ2-1. Germline lookup yields CDR1 SEHNR and CDR2 FQNEAQ (reference sequence). This CDR3 has 14 residues. CDR3 residues: CASSPWTPYNEQFF.

V is TRBV12-3 or TRBV12-4 and J is TRBJ2-7; the TCRdb call, TRBD1, lacks DNA for checking. The CDR3 runs to 15 residues. The CDR3 spells CASSLEQGWSYEQYF.

Judged by frequency, this clonotype is medium-sized. This sequence joins TRBV6-5 and TRBJ1-2; the TCRdb call, TRBD1, lacks DNA for checking. CDR1 and CDR2 from the germline V gene are MNHEY and SVGAGI. CDR3 length: 15 residues. The CDR3 loop reads CASSYGYSSTGGYTF.

The chain recombines TRBV20-1 with TRBJ2-2; checking the TCRdb D call of TRBD1 is not possible without DNA. CDR1 and CDR2 from the germline V gene are DFQATT and SNEGSKA (reference sequence). This CDR3 region has 15 residues. This CDR3 reads CSARAEQESTGELFF.

This chain links TRBV29-1 with TRBJ2-1; TCRdb returns TRBD2, unconfirmable since there is no DNA. This CDR3 is built from 12 residues. Germline CDR1 and CDR2: SQVTM and ANQGSEA. The CDR3 loop is CRGLAGGDEQFF.

CDR3 amino acids: CASSRGEILTEKDYGYTF. J is TRBJ1-2 and V is TRBV14; the D call from TCRdb, TRBD1, cannot be confirmed without DNA. The CDR3 length is 18 residues. From germline, CDR1 is SGHDN and CDR2 FVKESK.

The CDR3 sequence is CASSNSRVNQPQHF. This chain links TRBV28 with TRBJ1-5. Germline loops: CDR1 MDHEN, CDR2 SYDVKM. This CDR3 has 14 residues.

CDR3 amino acids: CASSLYSVTDTQYF. The chain is built from TRBV7-3 and TRBJ2-3; TCRdb picks TRBD2, but there is no DNA to check that call. The CDR3 extends over 14 amino acids. In germline, CDR1 is SGHTA, CDR2 FQGTGA.

The chain employs TRBV15 and TRBJ2-1; TCRdb selects TRBD2, and the lack of DNA leaves this call unchecked. There are 19 residues in the CDR3. The germline V gene encodes CDR1 LNHNV and CDR2 YYDKDF (reference sequence). The CDR3: CATSLPGLAGGNSYNEQFF.

The chain combines TRBV7-2 with TRBJ1-1; TCRdb reports TRBD1, a call that lacks DNA to check it against. The CDR3 covers 14 residues. CDR1 is SGHTA, CDR2 FQGNSA, per germline. The CDR3 is CASSPWTGLDEAFF.